The subject of this entry is one T cell receptor beta chain. TCRdb called the RT-PCR reads again in MiXCR, with one record for every CDR3 protein. The sample lists about 680,000 distinct CDR3 sequences; 12% to 15% were seen once. J lost 5 bases, V lost 2 bases, and 9 bases had no gene match. The V gene's germline CDR1 is DFQATT and CDR2 SNEGSKA (reference sequence). The CDR3 extends over 15 amino acids. V is TRBV20-1 and J is TRBJ2-1, with TRBD2 matching over 7 bases. The sample consisted of memory CD4+ T cells from blood. This sequence was found in a female donor in good health, serving as a healthy control. In DNA, the CDR3 is TGCAGTGCTAGAACACTAGCGCTAGTGAACAATGAGCAGTTCTTC. This codes for CSARTLALVNNEQFF.